This record looks at one T cell receptor (beta chain) sequence and its context. What it binds is unknown. Lacking the conserved final phenylalanine or tryptophan, this CDR3 likely reflects a read error. The DNA is omitted, as the CDR3 cannot be located on it reliably, and the CDR3 follows TCRdb's listing. These data originate in a study of Graves' ophthalmopathy and Graves' hyperthyroidism. The study's findings and limits: Blood contained most expanded thyroid clonotypes exceeding 0.001 frequency. Using 13 signatures, a model distinguished ophthalmopathy from stable hyperthyroidism, reaching about 90% sensitivity and 70% to 83% specificity.

Certain patients were not enrolled. These were patients with other autoimmune diseases, uncontrolled infections, pregnancy or lactation. From RNA, the CDR3 regions of TCR beta chains were amplified and sequenced. HTBI primers served in a first-round RT-PCR, which a second-round multiplex PCR followed. TCRdb itself ran the multiplex PCR reads through MiXCR, one entry per CDR3 protein. The sample lists 40,000 or so distinct CDR3 sequences, 45% to 60% occurring once. CDR1 is DFQATT, CDR2 SNEGSKA, per germline (reference sequence). Termini included, the CDR3 measures 9 amino acids. The rearrangement joins TRBV20-1 to TRBJ2-1. The sequenced sample was peripheral blood. This sequence originates from an adult man with Graves' ophthalmopathy. The CDR3: CSASYELFL.